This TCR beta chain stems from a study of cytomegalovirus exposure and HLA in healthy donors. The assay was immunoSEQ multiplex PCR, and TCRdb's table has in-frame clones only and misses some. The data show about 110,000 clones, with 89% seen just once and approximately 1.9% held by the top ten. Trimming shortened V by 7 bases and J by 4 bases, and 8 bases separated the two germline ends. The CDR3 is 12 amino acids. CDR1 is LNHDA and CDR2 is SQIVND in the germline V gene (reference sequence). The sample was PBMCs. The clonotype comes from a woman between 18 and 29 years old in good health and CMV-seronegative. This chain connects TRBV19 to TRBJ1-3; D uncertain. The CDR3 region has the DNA TGTGCCAGTACCCAATCCGGAAACACCATATATTTT. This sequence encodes CASTQSGNTIYF.